This T cell receptor beta chain was observed in a study of cytomegalovirus exposure and HLA in healthy donors. Regarding this clone: Its antigen is unknown.

Germline V gene sequence: CDR1 LNHDA, CDR2 SQIVND (reference sequence). V was trimmed by 7 bases and J by 9 bases, leaving 13 bases between them. The CDR3 covers 12 residues. Researchers ran the PCR with 60 Vbeta and 13 Jbeta primers. TCRdb's copy holds only in-frame clones and misses some; the assay was immunoSEQ multiplex PCR. The table has around 49,000 clones, roughly 75% seen once. General study findings and limits: Fewer N-insertions (relative to the 666-donor mean) were reportedly seen in an Asian-associated ancestry cluster in a later analysis.

The chain couples TRBV19 to TRBJ1-5; D might be TRBD1 (5 bases). This receptor was taken from a man aged 30 to 39 in good health and CMV-seropositive. The sample was PBMCs. The CDR3 protein is CASNLRVGPQHF. CDR3 coding DNA: TGTGCCAGTAACCTCAGGGTTGGGCCCCAGCATTTT. Full variable domain (remainder filled in from reference TRBV19 and TRBJ1-5): DGGITQSPKYLFRKEGQNVTLSCEQNLNHDAMYWYRQDPGQGLRLIYYSQIVNDFQKGDIAEGYSVSREKKESFPLTVTSAQKNPTAFYLCASNLRVGPQHFGDGTRLSIL.